This TCR beta chain was sequenced for a study of blood T cells in healthy people across ages. With 4 bases removed from V and 5 bases from J, the gap between germline ends came to 8 bases. This CDR3 contains 12 residues. Germline CDR1 SGHAT, CDR2 FQNNGV. This clonotype was seen a few times. The target antigen is unknown. Whole-study results and caveats: Shifts in expanded clonotypes may have been confounded by donor CMV status, which was unknown.

A second PCR of 7 to 11 cycles used a sample-barcoded 5' primer and a J-beta primer mix. From the 5' RACE reads, TCRdb called clonotypes with MiXCR, one entry per CDR3 protein. The profile shows roughly 500,000 distinct CDR3 sequences, 27% of them singletons. This receptor was taken from a woman aged 70-85 years in good health. The chain links TRBV11-2 to TRBJ1-1; D remains ambiguous. Sequenced: blood. The CDR3 sequence is CASSSRRTEAFF. In DNA form, the CDR3 reads TGTGCCAGCAGCTCCAGACGGACTGAAGCTTTCTTT.